These 4 T cell receptor beta chains were sequenced from one sample in a study of cytomegalovirus exposure and HLA in healthy donors. The PCR ran on 60 Vbeta and 13 Jbeta primers. Here immunoSEQ multiplex PCR was the method, and the copy in TCRdb shows in-frame clones only, minus some. The data contain 120,000 or so clones, about 73% of them singletons. The material sequenced was PBMCs. The receptors derive from a woman aged 40 to 49 in good health and CMV-seronegative.

The chain links TRBV28 to TRBJ2-1; 7 bases fit TRBD2. CDR3 length: 13 amino acids. Germline V gene lookup returns CDR1 MDHEN and CDR2 SYDVKM. V lost 8 bases to trimming and J lost 5 bases; unmatched junction nucleotides: 6. The CDR3 coding sequence is TGTGCCAGCCTAAGCGGGACTAACAATGAGCAGTTCTTC. This codes for CASLSGTNNEQFF.

This sequence joins TRBV28 and TRBJ1-5, with TRBD1 identical over 8 bases. The J segment lost 8 bases and the V segment lost 10 bases, leaving 7 bases of the junction unmatched. Germline V CDR1 and CDR2: MDHEN, SYDVKM. The CDR3 covers 12 residues. CDR3 nucleotide sequence: TGTGCCATACAGGGGGGGTTGGAGCCCCAGCATTTT. Protein sequence: CAIQGGLEPQHF. Filled out from reference TRBV28 and TRBJ1-5, the complete variable domain reads DVKVTQSSRYLVKRTGEKVFLECVQDMDHENMFWYRQDPGLGLRLIYFSYDVKMKEKGDIPEGYSVSREKKERFSLILESASTNQTSMYLCAIQGGLEPQHFGDGTRLSIL.

The table lists this clone with a few counts. The J gene is TRBJ1-1, the V gene TRBV11-2, with D possibly TRBD1 on 5 matching bases. Germline V gives CDR1 SGHAT, CDR2 FQNNGV. The length of the CDR3 is 14 residues. The ends were cut back, 0 bases at V and 4 bases at J, with 9 bases in the middle. DNA for the CDR3: TGTGCCAGCAGCTTAGATGCGGGGCGCACTGAAGCTTTCTTT. Protein product: CASSLDAGRTEAFF. Supplemented by reference TRBV11-2 and TRBJ1-1, the full variable domain reads EAGVAQSPRYKIIEKRQSVAFWCNPISGHATLYWYQQILGQGPKLLIQFQNNGVVDDSQLPKDRFSAERLKGVDSTLKIQPAKLEDSAVYLCASSLDAGRTEAFFGQGTRLTVV.

This clone was seen a few times. The chain couples TRBV19 to TRBJ1-4; D perhaps matches TRBD1 (6 bases). Per the germline V gene, CDR1 is LNHDA and CDR2 is SQIVND (reference sequence). The ends were cut back, 1 base at V and 8 bases at J, with 14 bases in the middle. The CDR3 has 15 residues. CDR3 residues: CASSIGGTRREKLFF. The CDR3 DNA is TGTGCCAGTAGTATAGGTGGGACACGTCGGGAAAAACTGTTTTTT.